This T cell receptor beta chain was captured by sequencing in a study of blood T cell repertoires in COVID-19. The germline V gene encodes CDR1 KGHSH and CDR2 LQKENI. Germline trimming cut 8 bases from V and 0 bases from J; bases unmatched to any gene: 5. CDR3 length: 14 amino acids. This clone was detected only once. In the authors' methods: For nucleated cells, counts were estimated from reference gene primer amplification. The table came from immunoSEQ multiplex PCR; TCRdb's copy has only in-frame clones and leaves some out. V and J calls and clone size are as listed in that table; D and trimming were resolved from the DNA. Among some 130,000 clones listed, around 89% were seen once.

The chain combines TRBV18 with TRBJ2-7; TRBD1 agrees at 9 bases. Sequenced: peripheral blood. This clonotype was sampled from a man aged 45-65 years with acute or convalescent COVID-19. CDR3 bases: TGTGCCAGCCGCCGGGACAGGGACTCCTACGAGCAGTACTTC. Residues: CASRRDRDSYEQYF.